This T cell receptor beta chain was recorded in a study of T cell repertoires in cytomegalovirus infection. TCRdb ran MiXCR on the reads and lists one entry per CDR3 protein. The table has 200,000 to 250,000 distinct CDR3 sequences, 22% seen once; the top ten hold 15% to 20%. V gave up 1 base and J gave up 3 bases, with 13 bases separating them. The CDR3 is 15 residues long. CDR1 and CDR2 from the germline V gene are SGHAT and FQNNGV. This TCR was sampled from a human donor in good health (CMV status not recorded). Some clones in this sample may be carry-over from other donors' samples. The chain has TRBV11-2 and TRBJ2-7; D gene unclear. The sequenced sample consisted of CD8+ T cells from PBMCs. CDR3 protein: CASSLASSGFYEQYF. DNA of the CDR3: TGTGCCAGCAGCTTAGCCTCTTCCGGTTTCTACGAGCAGTACTTC. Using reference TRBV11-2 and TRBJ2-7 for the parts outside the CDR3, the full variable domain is EAGVAQSPRYKIIEKRQSVAFWCNPISGHATLYWYQQILGQGPKLLIQFQNNGVVDDSQLPKDRFSAERLKGVDSTLKIQPAKLEDSAVYLCASSLASSGFYEQYFGPGTRLTVT.